The clone carrying this T cell receptor (beta chain) was recorded at least ten times. Its cognate antigen is unknown. This specimen belongs to a study of metastatic and nonmetastatic thyroid tumors. On the study more broadly: Where malignant and benign thyroid patients were concerned, repertoires were compared across blood and tumor or nodule tissue. Study-wide results and limits: Significantly greater TCR beta diversity was reportedly found in malignant thyroid tumors than in benign nodules (in blood and tumor).

Thyroid surgery had not been preceded by any treatment in any patient. Under the authors' procedure: CDR3 was compared across clinicopathological groups, and the resulting differences were used to build a distant-metastasis classifier for papillary thyroid cancer. TCRdb recomputed clones from the PCR reads via MiXCR. V and J calls and clone size were set by TCRdb, not the authors. The sample gives tens of thousands of clones, 9.5% to 15% of which show up once; around 8.8% is in the top ten. Unmatched junction bases numbered 5, after V lost 5 bases and J lost 4 bases. CDR1 is SEHNR, CDR2 FQNEAQ, per germline (reference sequence). This CDR3 is 14 amino acids long.

The gene calls are TRBV7-9 and TRBJ1-2; TRBD1 agrees at 9 bases. The TCR comes from a female donor with papillary thyroid cancer or a benign thyroid nodule (not recorded which). Some clones in this sample may be carry-over from other donors' samples. Input material: tumor tissue. The CDR3 sequence is CASSPTGGAYGYTF. The CDR3 nucleotides are TGTGCCAGCAGCCCAACAGGGGGCGCCTATGGCTACACCTTC.